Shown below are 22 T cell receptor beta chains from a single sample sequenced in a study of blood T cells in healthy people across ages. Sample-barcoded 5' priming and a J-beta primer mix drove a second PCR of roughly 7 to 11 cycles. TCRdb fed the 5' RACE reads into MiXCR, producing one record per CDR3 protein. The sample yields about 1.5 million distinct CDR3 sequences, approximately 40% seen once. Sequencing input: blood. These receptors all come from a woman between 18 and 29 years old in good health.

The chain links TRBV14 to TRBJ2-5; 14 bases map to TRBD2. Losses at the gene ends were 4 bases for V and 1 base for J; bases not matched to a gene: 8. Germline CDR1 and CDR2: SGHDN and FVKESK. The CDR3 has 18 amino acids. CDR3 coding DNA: TGTGCCAGCAGCCCCTGGGGGACTAGCGGGAGTCCCCAAGAGACCCAGTACTTC. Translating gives CASSPWGTSGSPQETQYF. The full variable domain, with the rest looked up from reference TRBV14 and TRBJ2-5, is EAGVTQFPSHSVIEKGQTVTLRCDPISGHDNLYWYRRVMGKEIKFLLHFVKESKQDESGMPNNRFLAERTGGTYSTLKVQPAELEDSGVYFCASSPWGTSGSPQETQYFGPGTRLLVL.

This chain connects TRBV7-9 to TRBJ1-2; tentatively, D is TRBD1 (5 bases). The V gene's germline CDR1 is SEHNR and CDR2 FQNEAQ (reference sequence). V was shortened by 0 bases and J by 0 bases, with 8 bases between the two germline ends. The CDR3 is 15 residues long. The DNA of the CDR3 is TGTGCCAGCAGCTTAGCCGACAGAGCTAACTATGGCTACACCTTC. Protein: CASSLADRANYGYTF.

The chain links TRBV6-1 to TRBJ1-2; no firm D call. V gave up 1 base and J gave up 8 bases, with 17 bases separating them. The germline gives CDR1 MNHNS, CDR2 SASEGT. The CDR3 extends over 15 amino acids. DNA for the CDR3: TGTGCCAGCAGTGAAGGGTTGGAGAGAAGCTCCGGCTACACCTTC. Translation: CASSEGLERSSGYTF.

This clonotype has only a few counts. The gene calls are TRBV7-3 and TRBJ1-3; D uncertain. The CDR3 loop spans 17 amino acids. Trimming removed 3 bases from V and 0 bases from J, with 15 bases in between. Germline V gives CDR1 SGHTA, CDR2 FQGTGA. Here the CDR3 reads CASSFQPPGSSGNTIYF. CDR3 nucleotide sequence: TGTGCCAGCAGCTTCCAACCCCCTGGCAGCTCTGGAAACACCATATATTTT. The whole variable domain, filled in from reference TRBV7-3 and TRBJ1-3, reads GAGVSQTPSNKVTEKGKYVELRCDPISGHTALYWYRQSLGQGPEFLIYFQGTGAADDSGLPNDRFFAVRPEGSVSTLKIQRTERGDSAVYLCASSFQPPGSSGNTIYFGEGSWLTVV.

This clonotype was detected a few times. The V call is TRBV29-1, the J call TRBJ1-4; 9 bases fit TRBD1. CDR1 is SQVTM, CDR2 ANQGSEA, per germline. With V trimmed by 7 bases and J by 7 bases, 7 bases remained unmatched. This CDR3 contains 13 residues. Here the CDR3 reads CSGRTGETEKLFF. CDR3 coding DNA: TGCAGCGGTCGGACAGGGGAAACTGAAAAACTGTTTTTT.

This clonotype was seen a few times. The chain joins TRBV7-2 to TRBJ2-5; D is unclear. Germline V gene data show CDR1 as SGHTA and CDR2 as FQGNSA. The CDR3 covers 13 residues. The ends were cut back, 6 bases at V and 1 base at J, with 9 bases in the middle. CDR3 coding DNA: TGTGCCAGCAGTTACCGGGTCCAAGAGACCCAGTACTTC. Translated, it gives CASSYRVQETQYF.

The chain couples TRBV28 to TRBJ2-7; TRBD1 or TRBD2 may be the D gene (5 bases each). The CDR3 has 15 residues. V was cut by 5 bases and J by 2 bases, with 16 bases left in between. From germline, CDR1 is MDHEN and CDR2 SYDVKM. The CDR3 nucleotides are TGTGCCAGCAGTCTACCGGGACGGGCCACCTACGAGCAGTACTTC. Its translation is CASSLPGRATYEQYF. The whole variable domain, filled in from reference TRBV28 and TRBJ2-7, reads DVKVTQSSRYLVKRTGEKVFLECVQDMDHENMFWYRQDPGLGLRLIYFSYDVKMKEKGDIPEGYSVSREKKERFSLILESASTNQTSMYLCASSLPGRATYEQYFGPGTRLTVT.

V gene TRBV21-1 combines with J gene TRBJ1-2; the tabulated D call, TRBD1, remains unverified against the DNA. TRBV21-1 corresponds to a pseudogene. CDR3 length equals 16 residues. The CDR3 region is CASSKALQESVNGYTF. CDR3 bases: TGTGCCAGCAGCAAAGCGCTACAGGAATCAGTAAATGGCTACACCTTC.

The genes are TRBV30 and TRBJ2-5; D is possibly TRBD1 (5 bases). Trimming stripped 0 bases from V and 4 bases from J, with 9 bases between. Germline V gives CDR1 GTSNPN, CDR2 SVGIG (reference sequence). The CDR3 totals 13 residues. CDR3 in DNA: TGTGCCTGGAGTGTCCTCGACAGAGAGACCCAGTACTTC. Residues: CAWSVLDRETQYF.

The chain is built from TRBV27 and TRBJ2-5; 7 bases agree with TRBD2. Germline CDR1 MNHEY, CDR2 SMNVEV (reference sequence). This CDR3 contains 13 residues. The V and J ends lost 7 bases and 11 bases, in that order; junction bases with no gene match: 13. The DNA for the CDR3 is TGTGCCAGCACGGGACTACTAAACGATGAGCAGTACTTC. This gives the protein CASTGLLNDEQYF.

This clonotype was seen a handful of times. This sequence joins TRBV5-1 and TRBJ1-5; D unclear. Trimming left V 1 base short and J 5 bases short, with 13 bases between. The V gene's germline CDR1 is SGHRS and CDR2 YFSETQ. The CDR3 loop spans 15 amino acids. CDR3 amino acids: CASSLLGSADQPQHF. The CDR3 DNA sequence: TGCGCCAGCAGCTTGCTTGGAAGTGCAGATCAGCCCCAGCATTTT. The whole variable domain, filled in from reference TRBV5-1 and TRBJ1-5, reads KAGVTQTPRYLIKTRGQQVTLSCSPISGHRSVSWYQQTPGQGLQFLFEYFSETQRNKGNFPGRFSGRQFSNSRSEMNVSTLELGDSALYLCASSLLGSADQPQHFGDGTRLSIL.

The CDR3 nucleotides are TGTGCCAGCAGTGACGGGACTTCCCAGGGCACAGATACGCAGTATTTT. Its translation: CASSDGTSQGTDTQYF. V and J are TRBV2 and TRBJ2-3, with a tentative D call TRBD2 (6 bases). From germline, CDR1 is SNHLY and CDR2 FYNNEI. The V and J ends lost 3 bases and 1 base respectively, with 14 bases between them. This CDR3 comprises 16 residues.

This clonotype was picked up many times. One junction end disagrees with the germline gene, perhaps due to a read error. The DNA of the CDR3 is TGTGCCAGCAGCCGGACAGGGGTCTACGAGCAGTACTTC. Translated: CASSRTGVYEQYF. J is TRBJ2-7 and V is TRBV5-1; the match to TRBD1 covers 9 bases. The CDR3 spans 13 residues. Germline V CDR1 and CDR2: SGHRS, YFSETQ.

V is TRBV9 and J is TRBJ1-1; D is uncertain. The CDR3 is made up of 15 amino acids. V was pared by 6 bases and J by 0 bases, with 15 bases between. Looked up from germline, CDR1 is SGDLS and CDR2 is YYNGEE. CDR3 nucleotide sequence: TGTGCCAGCACCGAATATGGGTACTTGAACACTGAAGCTTTCTTT. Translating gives CASTEYGYLNTEAFF.

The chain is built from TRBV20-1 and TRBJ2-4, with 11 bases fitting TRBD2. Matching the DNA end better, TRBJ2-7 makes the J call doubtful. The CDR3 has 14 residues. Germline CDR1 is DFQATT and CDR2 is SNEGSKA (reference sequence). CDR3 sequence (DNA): TGCAGTGCTATATTAGCGGGGGGGATCTACGAGCAGTACTTC. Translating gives CSAILAGGIYEQYF.

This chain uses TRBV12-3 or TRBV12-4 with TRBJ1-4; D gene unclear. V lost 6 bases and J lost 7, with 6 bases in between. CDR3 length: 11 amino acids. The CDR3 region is CASSRGEKLFF. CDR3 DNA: TGTGCCAGCAGCCGAGGTGAAAAACTGTTTTTT.

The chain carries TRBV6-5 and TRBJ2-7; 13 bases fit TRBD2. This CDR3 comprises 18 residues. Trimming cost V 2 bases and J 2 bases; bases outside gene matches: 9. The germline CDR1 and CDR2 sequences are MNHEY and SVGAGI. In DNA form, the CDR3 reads TGTGCCAGCAGTTACCGGACTAGCGGGAGCGCCCAACCCTACGAGCAGTACTTC. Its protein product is CASSYRTSGSAQPYEQYF.

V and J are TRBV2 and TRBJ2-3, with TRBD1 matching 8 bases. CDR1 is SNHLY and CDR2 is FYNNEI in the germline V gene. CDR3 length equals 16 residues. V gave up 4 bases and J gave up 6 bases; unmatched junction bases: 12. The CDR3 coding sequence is TGTGCCAGCAGTGGCTTGGGCCAGGGGGCAAGGGATACGCAGTATTTT. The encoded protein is CASSGLGQGARDTQYF.

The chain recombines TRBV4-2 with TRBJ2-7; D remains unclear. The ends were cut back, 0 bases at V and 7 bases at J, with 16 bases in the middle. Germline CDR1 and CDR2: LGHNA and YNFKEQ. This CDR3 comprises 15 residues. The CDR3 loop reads CASSQDGLVSSEQYF. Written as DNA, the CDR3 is TGTGCCAGCAGCCAAGATGGGCTAGTCAGTAGTGAGCAGTACTTC.

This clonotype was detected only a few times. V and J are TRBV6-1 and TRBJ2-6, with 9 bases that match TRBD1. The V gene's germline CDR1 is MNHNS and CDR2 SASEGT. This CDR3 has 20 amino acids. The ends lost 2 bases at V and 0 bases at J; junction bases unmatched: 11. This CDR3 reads CASSELRDREITSGANVLTF. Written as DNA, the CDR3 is TGTGCCAGCAGTGAATTGCGGGACAGGGAAATTACCTCTGGGGCCAACGTCCTGACTTTC.

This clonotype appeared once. CDR3 loop: CASSWEGLAGSTDTQYF. CDR3 nucleotides: TGTGCCAGCAGTTGGGAGGGACTAGCGGGGAGCACAGATACGCAGTATTTT. The chain carries TRBV27 and TRBJ2-3, with 13 bases that match TRBD2. The CDR3 has 17 residues. The V gene's germline CDR1 is MNHEY and CDR2 SMNVEV (reference sequence). The ends lost 4 bases at V and 0 bases at J; junction bases unmatched: 4.

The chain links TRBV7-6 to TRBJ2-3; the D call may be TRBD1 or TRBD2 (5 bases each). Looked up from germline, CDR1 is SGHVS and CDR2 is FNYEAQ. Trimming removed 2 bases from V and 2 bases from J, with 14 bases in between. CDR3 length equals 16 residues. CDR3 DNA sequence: TGTGCCAGCAGCTTACAGGGTAGCGTCGTCACAGATACGCAGTATTTT. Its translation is CASSLQGSVVTDTQYF.